The 14 T cell receptor beta chains below were found in one sample sequenced in a study of blood T cell repertoires in COVID-19. Generated by immunoSEQ multiplex PCR, the TCRdb table keeps only in-frame clones and is missing some. The repertoire holds fewer than 300,000 clones, with 83% as singletons. The source material was peripheral blood. These receptors were obtained from a woman in her forties or fifties who had recovered from COVID-19.

This chain uses TRBV9 with TRBJ1-2; D may be TRBD1 (6 bases). Germline V gene sequence: CDR1 SGDLS, CDR2 YYNGEE. Between the trimmed V and J ends, which lost 3 bases and 6 bases, there was a span of 12 bases. The CDR3 loop spans 13 amino acids. CDR3 in DNA: TGTGCCAGCAGCGAAGGGGGGGGCCATGGCTACACCTTC. Its translation: CASSEGGGHGYTF. The full variable domain, rest sourced from reference TRBV9 and TRBJ1-2, is DSGVTQTPKHLITATGQRVTLRCSPRSGDLSVYWYQQSLDQGLQFLIQYYNGEERAKGNILERFSAQQFPDLHSELNLSSLELGDSALYFCASSEGGGHGYTFGSGTRLTVV.

This chain uses TRBV6-2 or TRBV6-3 with TRBJ2-7; TRBD1 agrees at 8 bases. The CDR3 runs 15 residues. After removal of 5 bases from V and 2 bases from J, the junction contained 8 bases not matched to a gene. The germline gives CDR1 MNHEY, CDR2 SVGEGT. CDR3: CASSRDRGRTYEQYF. DNA of the CDR3: TGTGCCAGCAGTAGAGACAGGGGAAGAACCTACGAGCAGTACTTC.

CDR3 protein: CASSIVHSRRAEAFF. The CDR3, as DNA: TGTGCCAGTAGTATAGTTCACAGTCGGAGGGCTGAAGCTTTCTTT. This rearrangement joins TRBV19 to TRBJ1-1, with no clear D. The ends were cut back, 1 base at V and 6 bases at J, with 15 bases in the middle. The CDR3 extends over 15 amino acids. Germline loops: CDR1 LNHDA, CDR2 SQIVND (reference sequence).

This clone was recorded a few times. The rearrangement joins TRBV7-2 to TRBJ1-5; 8 bases line up with TRBD1. The CDR3 loop spans 14 amino acids. Trimming at V came to 6 bases and at J to 7 bases, leaving 8 bases not matched to a gene. CDR1 is SGHTA and CDR2 is FQGNSA in the germline V gene. Here the CDR3 DNA reads TGTGCCAGCAGTCCCGGACAGGGTCGACAGCCCCAGCATTTT. This codes for CASSPGQGRQPQHF.

The J gene is TRBJ1-1, the V gene TRBV5-1; TRBD1 matches 8 bases. With 0 bases clipped from V and 1 base from J, the junction kept 2 bases outside the gene matches. The CDR3 spans 15 residues. The germline gives CDR1 SGHRS, CDR2 YFSETQ. The CDR3 bases are TGCGCCAGCAGCTTGGGAGGGACAGGGAACACTGAAGCTTTCTTT. Its translation: CASSLGGTGNTEAFF.

Regarding this clone: This may stem from a read error, because a much larger clone lies one nucleotide away. The same CDR3 can be traced to other DNA sequences in this sample. The chain recombines TRBV7-2 with TRBJ1-5, with a weak D call TRBD1 (5 bases). CDR1 is SGHTA, CDR2 FQGNSA, per germline. The CDR3 has 15 residues. V was shortened by 5 bases and J by 1 base, with 12 bases between the two germline ends. CDR3 protein: CASSPLRGSNQPQHF. In DNA, the CDR3 is TGTGCCAGCAGCCCCCTTCGGGGGAGCAATCAGCCCCAGCATTTT. Full variable domain (remainder filled in from reference TRBV7-2 and TRBJ1-5): GAGVSQSPSNKVTEKGKDVELRCDPISGHTALYWYRQSLGQGLEFLIYFQGNSAPDKSGLPSDRFSAERTGGSVSTLTIQRTQQEDSAVYLCASSPLRGSNQPQHFGDGTRLSIL.

The V gene is TRBV6-5, the J gene TRBJ2-7; no firm D call. V lost 0 bases, J lost 3 bases, and 15 bases lay in between. Germline V lookup: CDR1 MNHEY, CDR2 SVGAGI. The CDR3 spans 16 residues. CDR3 coding DNA: TGTGCCAGCAGTTACTCCCGAGTTGGGCCTCACTACGAGCAGTACTTC. Translated, it gives CASSYSRVGPHYEQYF.

The chain links TRBV7-2 to TRBJ2-6, with D perhaps matching TRBD2 (6 bases). CDR3 length: 14 amino acids. Germline loops: CDR1 SGHTA, CDR2 FQGNSA. V was shortened by 7 bases and J by 4 bases, with 11 bases between the two germline ends. The CDR3 DNA follows: TGTGCCAGCACCCCGGCGGGGGGGGCCAACGTCCTGACTTTC. Protein: CASTPAGGANVLTF.

The chain joins TRBV25-1 to TRBJ1-1; D is perhaps TRBD1 (5 bases). CDR3 length: 14 amino acids. V lost 5 bases to trimming and J lost 4 bases, with 14 bases between them. The germline V gene has CDR1 MGHDK and CDR2 SYGVNS. As DNA, the CDR3 is TGTGCCAGCAGTCCCTGGGGGGGATCCACTGAAGCTTTCTTT. This sequence encodes CASSPWGGSTEAFF.

As for this clone: At one of its ends the junction is not consistent with the germline gene, which may arise from a read error. The CDR3, as DNA: TGTGCCAGCAGCCTAGGGGACACCTCCTACGAGCAGTACTTC. Translated, it gives CASSLGDTSYEQYF. The chain combines TRBV13 with TRBJ2-7; D might be TRBD1 (6 bases). The CDR3 spans 14 residues. Germline CDR1 is PRHDT and CDR2 is FYEKMQ (reference sequence).

The chain has TRBV3-1 (or the pseudogene TRBV3-2) and TRBJ2-7, with TRBD1 as a possible D gene (6 bases). The CDR3 totals 13 residues. Trimming stripped 6 bases from V and 3 bases from J, with 12 bases between. Germline loops: CDR1 LGHDT, CDR2 YNNKEL (reference sequence). The CDR3 loop reads CASRGAGCYEQYF. CDR3 nucleotide sequence: TGTGCCAGCAGGGGGGCCGGCTGCTACGAGCAGTACTTC.

The chain couples TRBV28 to TRBJ2-3; TRBD1 matches 7 bases. The CDR3 extends over 17 amino acids. Trimming cost V 3 bases and J 2 bases; bases outside gene matches: 11. Germline V gene lookup returns CDR1 MDHEN and CDR2 SYDVKM. The CDR3 loop reads CASSFSRAGGSTDTQYF. In nucleotides, the CDR3 is TGTGCCAGCAGTTTTTCCCGGGCAGGGGGATCCACAGATACGCAGTATTTT. Full variable domain (remainder filled in from reference TRBV28 and TRBJ2-3): DVKVTQSSRYLVKRTGEKVFLECVQDMDHENMFWYRQDPGLGLRLIYFSYDVKMKEKGDIPEGYSVSREKKERFSLILESASTNQTSMYLCASSFSRAGGSTDTQYFGPGTRLTVL.

The chain couples TRBV24-1 to TRBJ2-3; 13 bases are shared with TRBD2. There are 13 residues in the CDR3. Germline V lookup: CDR1 KGHDR, CDR2 SFDVKD. V was pared by 7 bases and J by 6 bases, with 0 bases of the junction left unmatched. The CDR3 loop is CATRLAGGDTQYF. In DNA form, the CDR3 reads TGTGCCACCAGACTAGCGGGAGGGGATACGCAGTATTTT.

The V and J genes are TRBV28 and TRBJ2-7; D uncertain. Germline CDR1 and CDR2: MDHEN and SYDVKM. The length of the CDR3 is 11 residues. V lost 3 bases, J lost 2 bases, and 2 bases lay in between. The CDR3 sequence is CASSFTYEQYF. In DNA form, the CDR3 reads TGTGCCAGCAGTTTCACCTACGAGCAGTACTTC.